What follows are 30 T cell receptor beta chains derived from one specimen sequenced in a study of identical twins (dated by TCRdb to about 2016). Libraries were made using 5' RACE. TCRdb names Illumina HiSeq 2000 as the instrument used. TCRdb trimmed the raw reads at Q25, called clones with MiXCR and kept productive beta chains. Under each unique CDR3 protein, matching rows form one entry showing the most common genes and DNA. The sample table lists a few hundred thousand distinct CDR3 sequences, about 10% of them with a count of one. The ten most abundant clones make up 8% to 10% of the sample. The sequencing sample was made of memory T cells sorted from blood. According to the study, the label for this sample's cell subset or site signals: CD45RO+ enriched T cells. All receptors come from a man aged 50 to 59 in good health.

This chain's CDR3 is CASSVASDDSPLHF. The CDR3 bases are TGTGCCAGCAGTGTGGCGTCGGATGATTCACCCCTCCACTTT. The genes are TRBV2 and TRBJ1-6, with D unresolved. The V gene's germline CDR1 is SNHLY and CDR2 FYNNEI. The CDR3 is made up of 14 amino acids. V was clipped by 4 bases and J by 8 bases, with 12 bases between them.

This clonotype was seen only a few times. The genes are TRBV20-1 and TRBJ2-5; D gene ambiguous. This CDR3 is built from 15 residues. The germline gives CDR1 DFQATT, CDR2 SNEGSKA (reference sequence). The ends were cut back, 2 bases at V and 1 base at J, with 14 bases in the middle. The CDR3 loop reads CSARHHLDPQETQYF. For the CDR3, the DNA is TGCAGTGCTAGACACCATCTGGACCCCCAAGAGACCCAGTACTTC.

This clonotype was counted a few times. The chain carries TRBV7-9 and TRBJ1-4; TRBD1 is a possible D gene (6 bases). CDR1 SEHNR and CDR2 FQNEAQ come from the germline V gene (reference sequence). V lost 8 bases, J lost 8 bases, and 12 bases lay in between. The CDR3 has 12 residues. CDR3 DNA sequence: TGTGCCAGCGAAAACACAGGGGAAAAACTGTTTTTT. This translates into CASENTGEKLFF.

In DNA, the CDR3 is TGTGCCAGCAGCCAAGTGAACGGGGGGGCCACCGGGGAGCTGTTTTTT. It is translated as CASSQVNGGATGELFF. The rearrangement uses TRBV4-2 and TRBJ2-2, with 8 bases fitting TRBD2. With 1 base clipped from V and 4 bases from J, the junction kept 5 bases outside the gene matches. Germline values: CDR1 LGHNA, CDR2 YNFKEQ. CDR3 length equals 16 residues.

The chain has TRBV28 and TRBJ2-7; 9 nucleotides align to TRBD1. V shed 3 bases and J 1 base; nucleotides not matched to a gene: 4. The CDR3 has 15 amino acids. Germline V gene lookup returns CDR1 MDHEN and CDR2 SYDVKM. The CDR3 DNA is TGTGCCAGCAGTTTCTCCGGGACAGGGTCCTACGAGCAGTACTTC. Translating gives CASSFSGTGSYEQYF.

This chain uses TRBV20-1 with TRBJ1-5, with TRBD1 as a possible D gene (6 bases). Germline CDR1 and CDR2: DFQATT and SNEGSKA (reference sequence). Trimming took off 5 bases at V and 0 bases at J, with 11 bases between the two ends. This CDR3 region has 14 residues. This CDR3 reads CSASQGPSNQPQHF. The CDR3 DNA sequence: TGCAGTGCTTCTCAGGGGCCTAGCAATCAGCCCCAGCATTTT.

The chain links TRBV20-1 to TRBJ2-7, with 11 bases matching TRBD2. The germline gives CDR1 DFQATT, CDR2 SNEGSKA (reference sequence). The CDR3 loop spans 14 amino acids. V shed 6 bases and J 7 bases; nucleotides not matched to a gene: 11. The chain's CDR3 is CSAGFSGGAREQYF. In DNA form, the CDR3 reads TGCAGTGCCGGTTTTAGCGGGGGGGCTAGGGAGCAGTACTTC.

The rearrangement joins TRBV7-2 to TRBJ2-7; D is ambiguous. The ends were cut back, 6 bases at V and 3 bases at J, with 6 bases in the middle. Per the germline V gene, CDR1 is SGHTA and CDR2 is FQGNSA. CDR3 length equals 11 residues. The CDR3 nucleotides are TGTGCCAGCAGTCCAAACTACGAGCAGTACTTC. Translated, it gives CASSPNYEQYF. The full variable domain, in which reference TRBV7-2 and TRBJ2-7 provide the parts outside the CDR3, is GAGVSQSPSNKVTEKGKDVELRCDPISGHTALYWYRQSLGQGLEFLIYFQGNSAPDKSGLPSDRFSAERTGGSVSTLTIQRTQQEDSAVYLCASSPNYEQYFGPGTRLTVT.

This clonotype was counted ten times or more. V and J are TRBV5-1 and TRBJ1-1; 8 nucleotides align to TRBD1. Trimming took 4 bases from V and 4 from J; bases not matched to a gene: 9. The CDR3 consists of 15 residues. Germline-derived CDR1 and CDR2 are SGHRS and YFSETQ. Written as DNA, the CDR3 is TGCGCCAGCAGCGAAACCGGGACAGGCGGCACTGAAGCTTTCTTT. It translates to CASSETGTGGTEAFF.

This clonotype appeared a single time. The chain uses TRBV20-1 and TRBJ2-7, with TRBD2 matching 7 bases. CDR1 and CDR2 from the germline V gene are DFQATT and SNEGSKA (reference sequence). The CDR3 consists of 16 residues. The ends lost 1 base at V and 6 bases at J; junction bases unmatched: 15. The CDR3: CSARGRAQRGLGEQYF. CDR3 nucleotide sequence: TGCAGTGCTAGAGGACGGGCCCAGCGGGGCCTGGGCGAGCAGTACTTC.

This clonotype appeared many times. This chain connects TRBV6-1 to TRBJ1-4, with TRBD1 matching over 8 bases. The junction had 7 bases not matched to a gene; V was cut back by 4 bases and J by 12 bases. This CDR3 contains 13 residues. Germline V gene data show CDR1 as MNHNS and CDR2 as SASEGT. CDR3 loop: CASSARPGQELFF. CDR3 coding DNA: TGTGCCAGCAGTGCAAGACCGGGACAGGAACTGTTTTTT.

This chain connects TRBV10-3 to TRBJ2-2; D perhaps matches TRBD2 (7 bases). In germline, CDR1 is ENHRY, CDR2 SYGVKD. CDR3 length: 19 amino acids. V lost 0 bases and J lost 0, with 17 bases in between. CDR3 protein: CAISESSTSGGPNTGELFF. The CDR3 bases are TGTGCCATCAGTGAGTCATCAACCTCGGGGGGCCCGAACACCGGGGAGCTGTTTTTT.

This clonotype was detected only a few times. CDR3 sequence: CASSSKQELIKNIQYF. For the CDR3, the DNA is TGTGCCAGCAGTTCAAAGCAGGAGTTGATCAAAAACATTCAGTACTTC. The chain recombines TRBV12-3 or TRBV12-4 with TRBJ2-4; D is ambiguous. The CDR3 length is 16 residues. Trimming pared 4 bases from V and 3 bases from J, leaving 16 bases between.

The V call is TRBV27, the J call TRBJ2-3, with 9 bases matching TRBD1. The ends lost 7 bases at V and 6 bases at J; junction bases unmatched: 8. From germline, CDR1 is MNHEY and CDR2 SMNVEV (reference sequence). The CDR3 length is 14 residues. The CDR3: CASIRDRVSDTQYF. CDR3 sequence (DNA): TGTGCCAGCATCCGGGACAGGGTATCCGATACGCAGTATTTT.

The chain has TRBV14 and TRBJ2-5; TRBD1 matches at 8 bases. With V trimmed by 4 bases and J by 5 bases, 6 bases remained unmatched. Germline V gene lookup returns CDR1 SGHDN and CDR2 FVKESK. CDR3 length equals 14 residues. The CDR3 DNA sequence: TGTGCCAGCAGCCGAGGACAGGGATCGGAGACCCAGTACTTC. It yields the protein CASSRGQGSETQYF.

This clonotype was recorded at least ten times. V gene TRBV2 combines with J gene TRBJ2-3, with 7 bases that match TRBD2. The CDR3 has 15 residues. CDR1 is SNHLY, CDR2 FYNNEI, per germline. Unmatched junction bases numbered 5, after V lost 3 bases and J lost 2 bases. The CDR3 is CASSDLREYTDTQYF. CDR3 nucleotides: TGTGCCAGCAGTGACTTGCGGGAGTACACAGATACGCAGTATTTT.

This clonotype was picked up a small number of times. The chain is built from TRBV30 and TRBJ2-3, with 8 bases lining up with TRBD2. This CDR3 is 15 amino acids long. Germline V gives CDR1 GTSNPN, CDR2 SVGIG (reference sequence). V lost 2 bases to trimming and J lost 1 base; unmatched junction nucleotides: 5. CDR3 in DNA: TGTGCCTGGAGTCCCAGCGGGAGTGGCACAGATACGCAGTATTTT. Translating it yields CAWSPSGSGTDTQYF.

In this sample, this clonotype turned up a few times. V is TRBV10-3 and J is TRBJ2-6; 7 positions match TRBD1. From germline, CDR1 is ENHRY and CDR2 SYGVKD. This CDR3 has 16 amino acids. V lost 5 bases to trimming and J lost 0 bases; unmatched junction nucleotides: 4. The CDR3 DNA is TGTGCCATCAGTAGGGACAGCATCTCTGGGGCCAACGTCCTGACTTTC. This codes for CAISRDSISGANVLTF.

This clonotype appeared many times. V gene TRBV12-3 or TRBV12-4 combines with J gene TRBJ2-2; perhaps TRBD2 as D (5 bases). Trimming stripped 6 bases from V and 4 bases from J, with 9 bases between. The length of the CDR3 is 13 residues. As DNA, the CDR3 is TGTGCCAGCAGCCCCGGGATCACCGGGGAGCTGTTTTTT. Translating gives CASSPGITGELFF.

The rearrangement joins TRBV7-2 to TRBJ2-3; a weak D match, TRBD2 (5 bases). The CDR3 is 15 amino acids. Germline V gene lookup returns CDR1 SGHTA and CDR2 FQGNSA. Trimming took off 5 bases at V and 4 bases at J, with 16 bases between the two ends. The CDR3 spells CASSLGNTEADTQYF. The CDR3 DNA is TGTGCCAGCAGCCTGGGGAACACGGAGGCAGATACGCAGTATTTT.

V and J are TRBV3-1 and TRBJ2-7; 7 bases line up with TRBD2. Germline values: CDR1 LGHDT, CDR2 YNNKEL (reference sequence). Germline trimming cut 0 bases from V and 6 bases from J; bases unmatched to any gene: 8. This CDR3 region has 15 residues. The CDR3 DNA reads as TGTGCCAGCAGCCAAGATCCCGGGGTAGCGGGCGAGCAGTACTTC. It specifies CASSQDPGVAGEQYF.

This clonotype appeared a few times. This CDR3 is CAISEGSSGQETQYF. The CDR3, as DNA: TGTGCCATCAGTGAGGGATCTAGCGGCCAAGAGACCCAGTACTTC. The chain uses TRBV10-3 and TRBJ2-5; 7 bases line up with TRBD2. The J segment lost 1 base and the V segment lost 2 bases, leaving 4 bases of the junction unmatched. The CDR3 consists of 15 residues. Germline-derived CDR1 and CDR2 are ENHRY and SYGVKD.

Many counts were recorded for this clonotype. V is TRBV3-1 and J is TRBJ1-2, with TRBD1 as a possible D gene (6 bases). V was cut by 4 bases and J by 2 bases, with 8 bases left in between. Germline V gives CDR1 LGHDT, CDR2 YNNKEL (reference sequence). The CDR3 runs to 13 residues. Here the CDR3 reads CASSRTDNYGYTF. CDR3 nucleotide sequence: TGTGCCAGCAGCCGGACAGACAACTATGGCTACACCTTC.

This rearrangement joins TRBV6-1 to TRBJ1-2; D is possibly TRBD1 (6 bases). Germline V gene data show CDR1 as MNHNS and CDR2 as SASEGT. This CDR3 has 15 amino acids. Deletions cut 7 bases from V and 2 bases from J, with 17 bases between. The CDR3 here is CASTSLRGGNYGYTF. CDR3 bases: TGTGCCAGCACCTCCCTCAGGGGCGGAAACTATGGCTACACCTTC.

The V and J genes are TRBV4-1 and TRBJ2-5; D perhaps matches TRBD2 (7 bases). The length of the CDR3 is 15 residues. Germline CDR1 is MGHRA and CDR2 is YSYEKL. Trimming removed 3 bases from V and 4 bases from J, with 15 bases in between. Here the CDR3 reads CASSHERGGPETQYF. The CDR3 nucleotides are TGCGCCAGCAGCCATGAAAGGGGGGGCCCAGAGACCCAGTACTTC.

The rearrangement joins TRBV5-1 to TRBJ2-7; 10 bases are shared with TRBD2. Germline CDR1 SGHRS, CDR2 YFSETQ. J lost 2 bases, V lost 4 bases, and 9 bases had no gene match. The CDR3 is 16 amino acids. The CDR3 reads CASSAGTSGIPYEQYF. The DNA of the CDR3 is TGCGCCAGCAGCGCCGGTACTAGCGGGATACCCTACGAGCAGTACTTC.

The chain uses TRBV20-1 and TRBJ2-3; tentatively, D is TRBD1 (5 bases). The V end lost 6 bases, the J end lost 0 bases, and 13 bases lay between the germline ends. The CDR3 runs 14 residues. Germline V gene sequence: CDR1 DFQATT, CDR2 SNEGSKA (reference sequence). The CDR3 sequence is CSATGLESTDTQYF. CDR3 nucleotide sequence: TGCAGTGCCACAGGTCTAGAGAGCACAGATACGCAGTATTTT.

This clonotype has a handful of counts. The rearrangement links TRBV5-1 to TRBJ2-5; a weak D match, TRBD1 (6 bases). The CDR3 runs to 15 residues. V was cut by 4 bases and J by 5 bases, with 18 bases left in between. Per the germline V gene, CDR1 is SGHRS and CDR2 is YFSETQ. This CDR3 is CASSNGQFQGETQYF. CDR3 nucleotides: TGCGCCAGCAGCAACGGACAGTTTCAAGGGGAGACCCAGTACTTC.

This clonotype appeared a few times. The V and J genes are TRBV2 and TRBJ2-1; 8 bases line up with TRBD2. The CDR3 extends over 15 amino acids. V shed 7 bases, J shed 0 bases, and the junction held 5 bases outside the gene matches. In germline, CDR1 is SNHLY, CDR2 FYNNEI. In DNA, the CDR3 is TGTGCCAGCATGGAGCGGGAGAGCTCCTACAATGAGCAGTTCTTC. Its protein product is CASMERESSYNEQFF.

The rearrangement uses TRBV7-8 and TRBJ1-1; TRBD1 is a possible D gene (5 bases). The ends were cut back, 4 bases at V and 3 bases at J, with 15 bases in the middle. The CDR3 consists of 15 residues. Germline lookup yields CDR1 SGHVS and CDR2 FQNEAQ. In DNA form, the CDR3 reads TGTGCCAGCAGCTCCTCCAGGGTGGGGGACACTGAAGCTTTCTTT. This translates into CASSSSRVGDTEAFF. The entire variable domain, with the rest obtained from reference TRBV7-8 and TRBJ1-1, is as follows: GAGVSQSPRYKVAKRGQDVALRCDPISGHVSLFWYQQALGQGPEFLTYFQNEAQLDKSGLPSDRFFAERPEGSVSTLKIQRTQQEDSAVYLCASSSSRVGDTEAFFGQGTRLTVV.